These 8 T cell receptor beta chains were all obtained from the same sample, sequenced in a study of shared clonotypes between healthy human individuals. Using immunoSEQ multiplex PCR, the repertoire was profiled, and TCRdb retains in-frame clones only, with some absent. Among around 2.1 million clones listed, more than 85% were seen once. Naive CD8 populations comprised CD45RO-negative cells positively selected for CCR7, excluding terminally differentiated effector memory CD45RA+ cells. Sample: naive CD8+ T cells from PBMCs. The receptor set was obtained from a man younger than 35 in good health. Some clones in this sample may be carry-over from other donors' samples.

The J gene is TRBJ2-1, the V gene TRBV7-2; D gene uncertain. Trimming shortened V by 2 bases and J by 5 bases, and 16 bases separated the two germline ends. Germline V gene sequence: CDR1 SGHTA, CDR2 FQGNSA. The CDR3 consists of 16 residues. The CDR3 DNA reads as TGTGCCAGCAGCTTATGGAGTGAGCATCCCAACAATGAGCAGTTCTTC. Translated: CASSLWSEHPNNEQFF.

The chain couples TRBV14 to TRBJ2-7; 8 nucleotides line up with TRBD1. V shed 3 bases and J 2 bases; nucleotides not matched to a gene: 9. This CDR3 comprises 16 residues. Germline V gives CDR1 SGHDN, CDR2 FVKESK. CDR3 in amino acids: CASSQFPGQAPYEQYF. CDR3 in DNA: TGTGCCAGCAGCCAGTTCCCGGGACAGGCCCCCTACGAGCAGTACTTC.

The chain employs TRBV5-1 and TRBJ1-1; TRBD1 aligns across 11 bases. The ends lost 4 bases at V and 0 bases at J; junction bases unmatched: 2. Germline values: CDR1 SGHRS, CDR2 YFSETQ. This CDR3 region has 15 residues. The CDR3 DNA sequence: TGCGCCAGCAGCGGGACAGGGGGACTGAACACTGAAGCTTTCTTT. As protein: CASSGTGGLNTEAFF. The whole variable domain, filled in from reference TRBV5-1 and TRBJ1-1, reads KAGVTQTPRYLIKTRGQQVTLSCSPISGHRSVSWYQQTPGQGLQFLFEYFSETQRNKGNFPGRFSGRQFSNSRSEMNVSTLELGDSALYLCASSGTGGLNTEAFFGQGTRLTVV.

The rearrangement uses TRBV11-2 and TRBJ2-4; TRBD2 is a possible D gene (6 bases). V lost 2 bases and J 6 bases, leaving 11 bases between the germline ends. The CDR3 consists of 14 residues. Germline lookup yields CDR1 SGHAT and CDR2 FQNNGV. CDR3 residues: CASSLLAGTNIQYF. The CDR3 DNA follows: TGTGCCAGCAGCTTACTTGCGGGAACAAACATTCAGTACTTC.

Of note for this clone: This sample includes further DNA sequences coding for the same CDR3. This chain uses TRBV5-4 with TRBJ1-1; D call uncertain. CDR3 size: 13 residues. Trimming shortened V by 2 bases and J by 1 base, and 6 bases separated the two germline ends. CDR1 and CDR2 from the germline V gene are SGHNT and YYREEE (reference sequence). CDR3 amino acids: CASSFEGNTEAFF. The CDR3 DNA follows: TGTGCCAGCAGCTTCGAGGGGAACACTGAAGCTTTCTTT.

The chain is built from TRBV7-9 and TRBJ2-5; D gene unclear. There are 15 residues in the CDR3. CDR1 is SEHNR and CDR2 is FQNEAQ in the germline V gene (reference sequence). V lost 4 bases and J 4 bases, leaving 16 bases between the germline ends. CDR3 sequence reads: CASSSIQITIETQYF. CDR3 DNA: TGTGCCAGCAGCTCCATACAGATAACAATAGAGACCCAGTACTTC. The variable domain in full, with the rest retrieved from reference TRBV7-9 and TRBJ2-5, is DTGVSQNPRHKITKRGQNVTFRCDPISEHNRLYWYRQTLGQGPEFLTYFQNEAQLEKSRLLSDRFSAERPKGSFSTLEIQRTEQGDSAMYLCASSSIQITIETQYFGPGTRLLVL.

The rearrangement links TRBV19 to TRBJ1-1; D possibly corresponds to TRBD1 (6 bases). The CDR3 is 14 amino acids. V lost 7 bases, J lost 0 bases, and 12 bases lay in between. The germline CDR1 and CDR2 sequences are LNHDA and SQIVND (reference sequence). DNA for the CDR3: TGTGCCAGTACCCCCGGGACAATGAACACTGAAGCTTTCTTT. It encodes CASTPGTMNTEAFF.

This chain connects TRBV2 to TRBJ1-3; D may be TRBD1 (6 bases). CDR3 size: 19 residues. The V gene lost 3 bases and the J gene lost 0 bases, with 21 bases spanning the gap. CDR1 and CDR2 (germline): SNHLY, FYNNEI. The CDR3 loop reads CASSDPPGAVPFSGNTIYF. CDR3 bases: TGTGCCAGCAGTGACCCCCCAGGGGCCGTTCCTTTCTCTGGAAACACCATATATTTT.